These 2 T cell receptor beta chains were all obtained from the same sample, sequenced in a study of T cell responses to AZD1222 COVID-19 vaccine. Sequenced by immunoSEQ multiplex PCR; TCRdb stores in-frame clones only, minus some. The sample lists about 150,000 clones; roughly 90% were seen once. The starting material was peripheral blood, obtained 28 days after the second AZD1222 dose. The source is an adult who received the AZD1222 COVID-19 vaccine.

V usage is TRBV18 and J usage is TRBJ2-1, with 9 nucleotides matching TRBD1. CDR1 and CDR2 (germline): KGHSH, LQKENI. V lost 4 bases to trimming and J lost 8 bases; unmatched junction nucleotides: 6. CDR3 size: 14 residues. DNA of the CDR3: TGTGCCAGCTCACGCGGACAGGGGAGGGATGAGCAGTTCTTC. Residues: CASSRGQGRDEQFF.

CDR3 sequence: CSVRESRSYEQYF. CDR3 sequence (DNA): TGCAGCGTCCGGGAGTCCAGGAGCTACGAGCAGTACTTC. The chain recombines TRBV29-1 with TRBJ2-7; D may be TRBD2 (6 bases). The CDR3 length is 13 residues. Looked up from germline, CDR1 is SQVTM and CDR2 is ANQGSEA. Trimming stripped 6 bases from V and 3 bases from J, with 15 bases between.